This record looks at one TCR beta chain sequence and its context. The entry originates in a study of Ad26.COV2.S vaccination and SARS-CoV-2 variants. The treatment was: about 20 received Ad26.COV2.S at low or high dose, single or two shots; roughly five received placebo; per-sample allocation not given. Day 63 after the first vaccine or placebo injection was the time point for sampling. CDR1 and CDR2 (germline): SGHTA, FQGTGA. Trimming took 5 bases from V and 6 from J, leaving 14 bases between them. This CDR3 has 14 amino acids. The repertoire was sequenced with immunoSEQ multiplex PCR; TCRdb's copy has only in-frame clones and lacks some. The data hold fewer than 400,000 clones, with 89% observed a single time.

The material was peripheral blood, obtained in a trial of Ad26.COV2.S vaccine versus placebo. The source is a person between 18 and 59 years old who received the Ad26.COV2.S COVID-19 vaccine or a placebo. The chain joins TRBV7-3 to TRBJ2-1; D may be TRBD2 (6 bases). CDR3 sequence: CASSTSGRSNEQFF. CDR3 nucleotide sequence: TGTGCCAGCAGCACCTCGGGGAGGAGCAATGAGCAGTTCTTC.